This TCR beta chain was identified in a study of T cells after yellow fever vaccination. Study-wide points: Abundant bulk-derived clonotypes could contaminate FACS-sorted repertoires.

This CDR3 region has 13 residues. CDR1 is SEHNR and CDR2 is FQNEAQ in the germline V gene (reference sequence). Trimming removed 6 bases from V and 4 bases from J, with 12 bases in between. MiXCR, applied by TCRdb to the 5' RACE reads, yields one record per CDR3 protein. This sample carries about 94,000 distinct CDR3 sequences, almost 9% of them seen once, and the ten largest clones take roughly 15%. This clonotype was seen only a few times. The TCR comes from a young man who received the YFV17D yellow fever vaccine. The V call is TRBV7-9, the J call TRBJ1-2; tentative D call: TRBD1 (6 bases). Here the sequenced sample was CD8+ T cells not binding an NS4B(214-222) dextramer, sorted from PBMCs, taken less than 18 days after the first yellow fever vaccination. CDR3: CASSTGGPYGYTF. In nucleotides, the CDR3 is TGTGCCAGCAGTACGGGGGGGCCCTATGGCTACACCTTC.